These T cell receptor beta chains were read from a single sample in a study of blood T cell repertoires in COVID-19. Sequencing used immunoSEQ multiplex PCR; TCRdb keeps in-frame clones, though not all of them. This sample has a few hundred thousand clones, with about nine tenths found just once. The sample consisted of peripheral blood. All receptors come from a man between 65 and 85 years old with acute or convalescent COVID-19. The conserved cysteine and the conserved F or W are not part of the CDR3 here.

>TRBJ2-1|TRBV19
ASSTVAGGRNEQF
>TRBJ1-1|TRBV11-1
ASSRGSTSTEAF
>TRBJ2-1|TRBV5-1
ASSLGSGTSGRDEQF
>TRBJ2-2|TRBV7-3
ASAPRGGVAGELF
>TRBJ2-1|TRBV28
ASSTPGLWNEQF
>TRBJ1-1|TRBV7-3
ASSLMAGGTEAF
>TRBJ2-5|TRBV7-8
ASSPGQVKETQY
>TRBJ2-7|TRBV27
ASSLLAGGPHEQY
>TRBJ1-5|TRBV28
ASSPNSNQPQH
>TRBJ1-5|TRBV12-3/TRBV12-4
ASSLGAVQPQH